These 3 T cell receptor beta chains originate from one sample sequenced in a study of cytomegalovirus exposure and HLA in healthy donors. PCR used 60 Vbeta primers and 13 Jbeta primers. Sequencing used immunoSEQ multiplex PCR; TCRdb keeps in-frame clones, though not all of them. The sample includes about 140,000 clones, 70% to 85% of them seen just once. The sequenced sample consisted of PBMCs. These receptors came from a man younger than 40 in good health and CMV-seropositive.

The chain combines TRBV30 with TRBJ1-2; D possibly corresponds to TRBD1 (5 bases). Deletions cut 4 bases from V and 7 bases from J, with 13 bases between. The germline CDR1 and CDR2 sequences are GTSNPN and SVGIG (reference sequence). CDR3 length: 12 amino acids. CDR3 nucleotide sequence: TGTGCCTGGACCCGGGCCGGGGGTGGCTACACCTTC. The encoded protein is CAWTRAGGGYTF.

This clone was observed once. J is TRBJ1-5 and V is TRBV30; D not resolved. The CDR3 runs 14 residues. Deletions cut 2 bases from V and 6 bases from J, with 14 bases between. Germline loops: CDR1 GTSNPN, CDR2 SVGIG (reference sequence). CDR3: CAWSKGGSAQPQHF. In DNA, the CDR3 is TGTGCCTGGAGTAAAGGAGGGTCGGCTCAGCCCCAGCATTTT.

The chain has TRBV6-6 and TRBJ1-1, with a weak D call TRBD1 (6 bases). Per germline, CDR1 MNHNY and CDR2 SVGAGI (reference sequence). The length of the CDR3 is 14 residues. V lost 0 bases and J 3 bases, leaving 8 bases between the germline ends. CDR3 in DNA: TGTGCCAGCAGTTACTCAGGACAGTACACTGAAGCTTTCTTT. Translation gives CASSYSGQYTEAFF.